A single sample gave rise to the 27 T cell receptor beta chains below, sequenced in a study of T cells in women clearing cervical HPV infection (dated by TCRdb to between 2017 and 2018). Library preparation used the immunoSEQ multiplex PCR assay. Imported from immuneACCESS, the table was reduced by TCRdb to in-frame sequences with V and J called. These copies leave out some clones; in studies compared against another copy, an unresolved V gene accounts for under half, and the cause of the remainder is not known. This sample's table contains approximately 26,000 clones. Around 10% of the sample belongs to the ten largest clones. Sequencing was performed on blood buffy coat. The receptors were gathered from a woman aged 18 to 75 with a cervical HPV16 infection that either progressed to CIN3+ or cleared (not recorded which).

As for this clone: The missing CDR3 end, 3 residues past where the read stops, is filled in from the germline J gene. The chain has TRBV6-2 or TRBV6-3 and TRBJ2-7; 7 positions agree with TRBD1. This CDR3 has 13 residues. The junction had 5 bases not matched to a gene; V was cut back by 3 bases and J by 6 bases. Looked up from germline, CDR1 is MNHEY and CDR2 is SVGEGT. The CDR3 sequence: CASSYSDRPEQYF. The DNA read from the CDR3 is TGTGCCAGCAGTTATTCGGACAGGCCCGAG.

On this clone itself: Read sequence stops 3 residues before the CDR3 end, and the germline J gene provides the missing end. This chain links TRBV19 with TRBJ1-2; D not certain. Germline V gene data show CDR1 as LNHDA and CDR2 as SQIVND (reference sequence). This CDR3 is 14 amino acids long. The germline V and J ends were trimmed by 3 bases and 3 bases, with 11 bases remaining between them. The sequenced part of the CDR3 DNA is TGTGCCAGTAGTATCTGGGTTCGGGACTATGGC. Translation gives CASSIWVRDYG. The whole CDR3 sequence reads CASSIWVRDYGYTF.

CDR3: CASSPATGDYGYTF. Partial CDR3 DNA: TGTGCCAGCAGCCCCGCGACAGGGGACTATGGC. The chain recombines TRBV5-4 with TRBJ1-2; 8 nucleotides align to TRBD1. From the germline J gene comes the end of the CDR3, since the read stops 3 residues before it. CDR1 is SGHNT and CDR2 is YYREEE in the germline V gene (reference sequence). Trimming at V came to 4 bases and at J to 3 bases, leaving 5 bases not matched to a gene. There are 14 residues in the CDR3. The full variable domain, in which reference TRBV5-4 and TRBJ1-2 provide the parts outside the CDR3, is ETGVTQSPTHLIKTRGQQVTLRCSSQSGHNTVSWYQQALGQGPQFIFQYYREEENGRGNFPPRFSGLQFPNYSSELNVNALELDDSALYLCASSPATGDYGYTFGSGTRLTVV.

Points on this clone: Read data end 3 residues before the CDR3 end; the end is taken from the germline J gene. V is TRBV2 and J is TRBJ2-7; 7 bases are a match to TRBD2. The trim removed 8 bases at V and 0 bases at J, leaving 1 base unmatched. Germline V CDR1 and CDR2: SNHLY, FYNNEI. CDR3 length: 12 residues. CDR3 region: CASQRDSYEQYF. CDR3 DNA (partial): TGTGCCAGCCAGCGGGACTCCTACGAG.

Turning to this clone: With the read ending 3 residues before the CDR3 end, the germline J gene is used to fill in that end. J is TRBJ2-7 and V is TRBV20-1; the D is unclear. The CDR3 spans 12 residues. The V and J ends lost 6 bases and 3 bases respectively, with 12 bases between them. Germline V gene data show CDR1 as DFQATT and CDR2 as SNEGSKA (reference sequence). The CDR3 spells CSAPGTYYEQYF. CDR3 DNA (partial): TGCAGTGCACCGGGTACATACTACGAG.

With respect to this clone: The read terminates 3 residues ahead of where the CDR3 ends, so the germline J gene completes it. This chain links TRBV11-3 with TRBJ2-2, with 10 positions matching TRBD1. CDR3 length: 15 residues. Trimming removed 5 bases from V and 4 bases from J; junction bases left unmatched: 4. The germline gives CDR1 SGHNT, CDR2 YENEEA. CDR3 sequence reads: CASSPGQGGTGELFF. The sequenced part of the CDR3 DNA is TGTGCCAGCAGCCCAGGACAGGGGGGCACCGGGGAG. Supplemented by reference TRBV11-3 and TRBJ2-2, the full variable domain reads EAGVVQSPRYKIIEKKQPVAFWCNPISGHNTLYWYLQNLGQGPELLIRYENEEAVDDSQLPKDRFSAERLKGVDSTLKIQPAELGDSAVYLCASSPGQGGTGELFFGEGSRLTVL.

About this clone: The read terminates 3 residues before the CDR3 end, so the remaining end is supplied by the germline J gene. The V gene is TRBV7-2, the J gene TRBJ1-1; 11 nucleotides agree with TRBD1. V was pared by 3 bases and J by 3 bases, with 3 bases of the junction left unmatched. The CDR3 covers 15 residues. Germline CDR1 and CDR2: SGHTA and FQGNSA. Partial CDR3 DNA: TGTGCCAGCAGCTTCGGGACAGGGGGGTACACTGAA. It is translated as CASSFGTGGYTE. The entire CDR3 reads CASSFGTGGYTEAFF.

Points on this clone: The CDR3 end is not reached by the read, which stops 3 residues before it; the germline J gene fills it in. The V and J genes are TRBV18 and TRBJ2-5; the match to TRBD2 covers 11 bases. This CDR3 region has 17 residues. CDR1 KGHSH and CDR2 LQKENI come from the germline V gene. V shed 0 bases and J 4 bases; nucleotides not matched to a gene: 7. The covered CDR3 bases are TGTGCCAGCTCACCACCTAGCGGGGGGGCAGTACGAGAGACC. This translates into CASSPPSGGAVRET. The entire CDR3 is CASSPPSGGAVRETQYF. The full variable domain, with the rest looked up from reference TRBV18 and TRBJ2-5, is NAGVMQNPRHLVRRRGQEARLRCSPMKGHSHVYWYRQLPEEGLKFMVYLQKENIIDESGMPKERFSAEFPKEGPSILRIQQVVRGDSAAYFCASSPPSGGAVRETQYFGPGTRLLVL.

Worth noting for this clone: Sequencing ends 3 residues short of the CDR3 end; the germline J gene provides the rest. The gene calls are TRBV19 and TRBJ2-1; TRBD2 is a possible D gene (5 bases). The CDR3 is 14 amino acids. Trimming cost V 6 bases and J 0 bases, with 9 bases left between them. Germline assignment: CDR1 LNHDA and CDR2 SQIVND (reference sequence). CDR3 bases read: TGTGCCAGTAGCTCGGACTTCTCCTACAATGAG. Translated: CASSSDFSYNE. The CDR3 as a whole reads CASSSDFSYNEQFF.

In the case of this clone: The CDR3 goes on 3 residues after the read ends, and that part is filled in from the germline J gene. This chain connects TRBV20-1 to TRBJ2-1; TRBD2 aligns across 12 bases. This CDR3 region has 14 residues. V dropped 6 bases and J dropped 8; count of bases not matched to a gene: 8. Germline V gene lookup returns CDR1 DFQATT and CDR2 SNEGSKA (reference sequence). The covered CDR3 bases are TGCAGTGCCCAGAGGACTAGCGGGACTTATGAG. It yields the protein CSAQRTSGTYE. The CDR3 reads in full as CSAQRTSGTYEQFF.

Of note for this clone: The read ends 3 residues early relative to the CDR3; the germline J gene fills the gap. J is TRBJ1-2 and V is TRBV7-9, with a weak D call TRBD1 (5 bases). Germline V lookup: CDR1 SEHNR, CDR2 FQNEAQ (reference sequence). This CDR3 is built from 14 residues. Incomplete CDR3 DNA: TGTGCCAGCAGCTTTGCCGACAGATACTACGGG. It yields the protein CASSFADRYYG. The whole CDR3 is CASSFADRYYGYTF.

As regards this clone: Its ends do not fully match the called genes, so a read error is possible. The read comes to an end 3 residues before the CDR3 does, leaving the germline J gene to fill in the end. This chain connects TRBV18 to TRBJ2-3; 12 nucleotides match TRBD2. Germline values: CDR1 KGHSH, CDR2 LQKENI. The CDR3 has 18 residues. This CDR3 is CAISPPRGTSGPQETQYF. The CDR3 DNA, read in part, is TGTGCCATCTCACCACCAAGGGGGACTAGCGGGCCACAAGAGACG.

Note on this clone: The read finishes 3 residues shy of the CDR3 end, and the germline J gene is used to complete it. The chain carries TRBV12-3 or TRBV12-4 and TRBJ2-7; TRBD1 matches 7 bases. CDR3 length equals 14 residues. J lost 5 bases, V lost 5 bases, and 9 bases had no gene match. The CDR3 sequence: CASSPNRGKDEQYF. Incomplete CDR3 DNA: TGTGCCAGCAGTCCAAACAGGGGAAAGGACGAG.

As concerns this clone: The read ends 3 residues before the CDR3 terminus; that terminus is restored from the germline J gene. The rearrangement joins TRBV30 to TRBJ2-1, with 13 bases fitting TRBD2. J was trimmed by 5 bases and V by 8 bases; bases with no gene match: 3. The CDR3 runs 13 residues. Germline-derived CDR1 and CDR2 are GTSNPN and SVGIG (reference sequence). CDR3 bases read: TGTGCCACGGGACTAGCGGGGAACAATGAG. Protein product: CATGLAGNNE. The full-length CDR3 reads as CATGLAGNNEQFF.

Details on this clone: The read ends 3 residues shy of where the CDR3 ends; the end is completed using the germline J gene. The chain combines TRBV5-1 with TRBJ2-2, with D maybe TRBD1 (5 bases). The CDR3 consists of 14 residues. CDR1 and CDR2 (germline): SGHRS, YFSETQ. The DNA read from the CDR3 is TGCGCCAGCAGCCAACGCTCTGGGGCCAACGTG. Translation: CASSQRSGANV. In full, the CDR3 is CASSQRSGANVLFF.

The DNA read from the CDR3 is TGCGCCAGCAGCTTGGGACTAGCGGGGGCCCTCACAGATACG. Translating gives CASSLGLAGALTDT. The whole CDR3 sequence is CASSLGLAGALTDTQYF. The rearrangement joins TRBV5-1 to TRBJ2-3, with 12 bases aligning to TRBD2. The CDR3 end falls 3 residues outside the read, so it is completed with the germline J gene. Germline CDR1 is SGHRS and CDR2 is YFSETQ. The CDR3 contains 17 residues. V lost 0 bases, J lost 2 bases, and 4 bases stayed unmatched.

The DNA read from the CDR3 is TGTGCCAGTAGGAGCGCTTGGGGCACGAACGAG. It yields the protein CASRSAWGTNE. From start to end, the CDR3 is CASRSAWGTNEQYF. This rearrangement joins TRBV19 to TRBJ2-7, with D possibly matching TRBD1 (5 bases). The read stops 3 residues short of the end of the CDR3; the missing end is completed from the germline J gene. Trimming shortened V by 6 bases and J by 5 bases, and 17 bases separated the two germline ends. Germline-derived CDR1 and CDR2 are LNHDA and SQIVND (reference sequence). This CDR3 has 14 residues.

About this clone: The CDR3 end is not reached by the read, which stops 3 residues before it; the germline J gene fills it in. The chain recombines TRBV19 with TRBJ1-2, with D uncertain. Germline loops: CDR1 LNHDA, CDR2 SQIVND (reference sequence). This CDR3 contains 19 residues. CDR3 residues: CASSIVILAGACRPYDYTF. The DNA read from the CDR3 is TGTGCCAGTAGTATAGTGATACTAGCGGGAGCATGTCGGCCCTACGAC. Combining the CDR3 with reference TRBV19 and TRBJ1-2 gives the whole variable domain DGGITQSPKYLFRKEGQNVTLSCEQNLNHDAMYWYRQDPGQGLRLIYYSQIVNDFQKGDIAEGYSVSREKKESFPLTVTSAQKNPTAFYLCASSIVILAGACRPYDYTFGSGTRLTVV.

As to this clone: Read coverage stops 3 residues before the CDR3 terminus; the germline J gene supplies the remainder. V and J are TRBV7-2 and TRBJ1-1; 8 nucleotides agree with TRBD1. The CDR3 is 15 amino acids. CDR1 SGHTA and CDR2 FQGNSA come from the germline V gene. After removal of 5 bases from V and 7 bases from J, the junction contained 12 bases not matched to a gene. The CDR3: CASSPTHTGGNEAFF. The CDR3 bases that were read are TGTGCCAGCAGCCCCACCCATACAGGGGGGAATGAA.

Points on this clone: The DNA ends 3 residues before the CDR3 does, and the rest of the CDR3 is filled in from the germline J gene. The gene calls are TRBV14 and TRBJ1-1; 8 bases fit TRBD1. This CDR3 comprises 13 residues. Germline CDR1 SGHDN, CDR2 FVKESK. CDR3: CASSQIPGGAAFF. Incomplete CDR3 DNA: TGTGCCAGCAGTCAAATACCAGGGGGCGCG.

The CDR3 region is CASSPGVGEQYF. The CDR3 bases that were read are TGTGCCAGTAGTCCAGGGGTAGGCGAG. The rearrangement uses TRBV19 and TRBJ2-7; D is possibly TRBD1 (6 bases). The read halts 3 residues ahead of the CDR3 end, with the missing end drawn from the germline J gene. Trimming shortened V by 5 bases and J by 6 bases, and 11 bases separated the two germline ends. The CDR3 totals 12 residues. Germline CDR1 and CDR2: LNHDA and SQIVND (reference sequence).

Concerning this clone: Coverage ceases 3 residues before the CDR3 finishes, and the germline J gene fills in the end. The J gene is TRBJ2-2, the V gene TRBV30; a weak D match, TRBD1 (5 bases). CDR1 is GTSNPN and CDR2 is SVGIG in the germline V gene (reference sequence). This CDR3 contains 17 residues. Partial CDR3 DNA: TGTGCCTGGAGGCGAGGACGGACCTTCTCTGGGGCCAACGTG. Residues: CAWRRGRTFSGANV. The CDR3, in full, reads CAWRRGRTFSGANVLFF. Full variable domain (rest looked up from reference TRBV30 and TRBJ2-2): SQTIHQWPATLVQPVGSPLSLECTVEGTSNPNLYWYRQAAGRGLQLLFYSVGIGQISSEVPQNLSASRPQDRQFILSSKKLLLSDSGFYLCAWRRGRTFSGANVLFFGEGSRLTVL.

Of note for this clone: The read stops 3 residues short of the end of the CDR3; the missing end is completed from the germline J gene. The rearrangement uses TRBV5-1 and TRBJ2-2, with 7 bases that match TRBD1. Germline trimming cut 7 bases from V and 0 bases from J; bases unmatched to any gene: 0. Germline values: CDR1 SGHRS, CDR2 YFSETQ. CDR3 length: 13 amino acids. Incomplete CDR3 DNA: TGCGCCAGCGGGACAGCGAACACCGGGGAG. Amino acid sequence: CASGTANTGE. The whole CDR3 protein reads CASGTANTGELFF.

For this clone: The CDR3 goes on 3 residues after the read ends, and that part is filled in from the germline J gene. The rearrangement links TRBV29-1 to TRBJ1-2; D uncertain. Trimming removed 1 base at V and 7 bases at J, with 16 bases between. The CDR3 has 14 residues. Germline CDR1 is SQVTM and CDR2 is ANQGSEA. The CDR3 spells CSVEGRADGFGYTF. The CDR3 DNA, read in part, is TGCAGCGTTGAAGGTCGAGCGGATGGGTTTGGC.

As concerns this clone: The CDR3 extends 3 residues past the end of the read, so its final part is completed from the germline J gene. The chain links TRBV2 to TRBJ2-7, with no clear D. The CDR3 spans 11 residues. Germline V lookup: CDR1 SNHLY, CDR2 FYNNEI. The V end was cut by 6 bases, the J end by 0 bases, with 3 bases between. CDR3 DNA (partial): TGTGCCAGCAGCGTCTCCTACGAG. Its translation: CASSVSYE. The CDR3 reads in full as CASSVSYEQYF.

Notes on this clone: The read stops 3 residues short of the end of the CDR3; the missing end is completed from the germline J gene. The V call is TRBV30, the J call TRBJ1-2; possibly TRBD1 for D (6 bases). Germline CDR1 and CDR2: GTSNPN and SVGIG (reference sequence). The CDR3 is 13 residues long. This CDR3 reads CAWTPQGIGDYTF. Incomplete CDR3 DNA: TGTGCCTGGACTCCGCAGGGGATAGGCGAC.

With respect to this clone: The read is 3 residues too short to cover the CDR3 end, so that end is filled in from the germline J gene. J is TRBJ1-2 and V is TRBV7-9; the D is unclear. This CDR3 comprises 13 residues. Germline V gene sequence: CDR1 SEHNR, CDR2 FQNEAQ (reference sequence). CDR3 amino acids: CASSANPPGGYTF. The CDR3 DNA, read in part, is TGTGCCAGCAGCGCCAATCCCCCAGGCGGC.